Listed below are T cell receptor beta chains from one sample, sequenced in a study of spatial heterogeneity in lung cancer. TCRdb itself ran the 5' RACE reads through MiXCR, one entry per CDR3 protein. The sample records tens of thousands of distinct CDR3 sequences, less than 5.5% being singletons. The sample in question was PBMCs, obtained at surgery. The receptors stem from a male donor with early-stage non-small cell lung cancer. Each CDR3 is given with its conserved first and last residue. A D gene is named only where the DNA matches it firmly. The size field is filled for only some rows; it gives once, few, many or a size class.

CDR3aa,CDR3nt,d_gene,abundance,j_gene,v_gene
CSASGPGLAGVHGELFF,TGCAGTGCTAGCGGACCGGGACTAGCGGGAGTTCACGGGGAGCTGTTTTTT,TRBD2,few,TRBJ2-2,TRBV20-1
CASSQARGKSYEQYF,TGTGCCAGCAGCCAGGCGAGGGGGAAGTCCTACGAGCAGTACTTC,NA,many,TRBJ2-7,TRBV3-1
CASSSTGLANYGYTF,TGTGCCAGCAGCTCGACGGGGCTAGCTAACTATGGCTACACCTTC,NA,NA,TRBJ1-2,TRBV12-3/TRBV12-4
CASSPGLAGANNEQFF,TGTGCCAGCAGCCCCGGGCTAGCGGGAGCCAACAATGAGCAGTTCTTC,TRBD2,many,TRBJ2-1,TRBV12-3/TRBV12-4
CASSQDFGGEKLFF,TGTGCCAGCAGCCAAGATTTCGGAGGGGAAAAACTGTTTTTT,NA,many,TRBJ1-4,TRBV14
CASSLVTPENEQFF,TGCGCCAGCAGCTTGGTAACACCAGAGAATGAGCAGTTCTTC,NA,many,TRBJ2-1,TRBV5-1
CASGTATNEKLFF,TGTGCCAGCGGAACTGCAACTAATGAAAAACTGTTTTTT,NA,few,TRBJ1-4,TRBV6-5
CSVQGLAGAIKDTQYF,TGCAGCGTTCAGGGACTAGCGGGAGCAATCAAAGATACGCAGTATTTT,TRBD2,many,TRBJ2-3,TRBV29-1
CSARWGLAEQFF,TGCAGTGCTAGATGGGGACTAGCGGAGCAGTTCTTC,TRBD2,NA,TRBJ2-1,TRBV20-1
CASSHLRNEQFF,TGTGCCAGCAGTCACTTGAGAAATGAGCAGTTCTTC,NA,many,TRBJ2-1,TRBV6-2/TRBV6-3
CASSADSLNTEAFF,TGTGCCAGCAGCGCGGACAGCTTGAACACTGAAGCTTTCTTT,NA,many,TRBJ1-1,TRBV7-9
CATSIAGLAGRETQYF,TGTGCCACCAGCATCGCCGGACTAGCGGGAAGAGAGACCCAGTACTTC,TRBD2,NA,TRBJ2-5,TRBV15
CASSQDWPGHYEQFF,TGTGCCAGCAGCCAAGATTGGCCGGGACACTATGAGCAGTTCTTC,NA,many,TRBJ2-1,TRBV4-2
CASSFKTEAFF,TGTGCCAGCAGTTTTAAGACTGAAGCTTTCTTT,NA,many,TRBJ1-1,TRBV12-3/TRBV12-4
CASSSGQGGANTEAFF,TGTGCCAGCAGCTCCGGACAGGGGGGAGCGAACACTGAAGCTTTCTTT,TRBD1,NA,TRBJ1-1,TRBV7-2
CASSVDYLTGELFF,TGTGCCAGCAGCGTAGACTACCTCACCGGGGAGCTGTTTTTT,NA,many,TRBJ2-2,TRBV9
CASSLYGGEQYF,TGTGCCAGCAGCTTGTATGGCGGCGAGCAGTACTTC,NA,many,TRBJ2-7,TRBV7-9
CASSATTDTQYF,TGTGCCAGCAGCGCCACGACAGATACGCAGTATTTT,NA,many,TRBJ2-3,TRBV2
CSAFGGLAGGPQYF,TGCAGTGCTTTCGGGGGACTAGCGGGAGGGCCTCAGTACTTC,TRBD2,many,TRBJ2-5,TRBV20-1
CASSIQGDPGYGYTF,TGCGCCAGCAGCATACAGGGGGACCCAGGCTATGGCTACACCTTC,TRBD1,many,TRBJ1-2,TRBV5-1
CASSPQLGGGKNEQFF,TGTGCCAGCAGCCCTCAACTAGGAGGGGGCAAAAATGAGCAGTTCTTC,NA,many,TRBJ2-1,TRBV4-2
CASKKGLAQSSYNEQFF,TGTGCCAGCAAAAAGGGACTGGCCCAGAGCTCCTACAATGAGCAGTTCTTC,NA,many,TRBJ2-1,TRBV6-6
CSARVAGEADTQYF,TGCAGTGCTAGAGTTGCGGGAGAAGCAGATACGCAGTATTTT,TRBD2,many,TRBJ2-3,TRBV20-1
CASSQGLGGRSYEQYF,TGCGCCAGCAGCCAAGGCCTGGGAGGGAGGTCCTACGAGCAGTACTTC,TRBD2,many,TRBJ2-7,TRBV4-1
CASSLGLAGTYNEQFF,TGCGCCAGCAGCCTAGGACTAGCGGGGACATACAATGAGCAGTTCTTC,TRBD2,many,TRBJ2-1,TRBV5-1
CASKFYFGSEAFF,TGTGCCTCCAAATTTTATTTTGGTAGTGAAGCTTTCTTT,NA,many,TRBJ1-1,TRBV30
CASSGREGTYNEQFF,TGCGCCAGCAGCGGTCGGGAGGGTACCTACAATGAGCAGTTCTTC,TRBD2,many,TRBJ2-1,TRBV5-1
CASSFGGANTGELFF,TGTGCCAGCAGCTTCGGGGGCGCGAACACCGGGGAGCTGTTTTTT,NA,many,TRBJ2-2,TRBV7-2
CASSPTSGSRDEQFF,TGCGCCAGCAGCCCTACTAGCGGGAGCAGGGATGAGCAGTTCTTC,TRBD2,many,TRBJ2-1,TRBV5-1
CASSLDLQETQYF,TGTGCCAGCAGCTTAGATCTGCAAGAGACCCAGTACTTC,NA,many,TRBJ2-5,TRBV11-3
CSARDHRTATARAFF,TGCAGTGCTAGAGATCACAGGACAGCTACTGCCAGAGCTTTCTTT,NA,many,TRBJ1-1,TRBV20-1
CSAPLNTGELFF,TGCAGTGCCCCCCTGAACACCGGGGAGCTGTTTTTT,NA,many,TRBJ2-2,TRBV20-1
CSAPTSTGGAQAGELFF,TGCAGTGCCCCGACTTCGACTGGCGGAGCCCAGGCCGGGGAGCTGTTTTTT,NA,many,TRBJ2-2,TRBV20-1
CASSPPGLAGGGNEQFF,TGTGCCAGCAGCCCCCCGGGACTAGCGGGAGGGGGCAATGAGCAGTTCTTC,TRBD2,NA,TRBJ2-1,TRBV12-3/TRBV12-4
CASSIGAGNYGYTF,TGTGCCAGTAGTATTGGGGCAGGGAACTATGGCTACACCTTC,NA,many,TRBJ1-2,TRBV19
CSVLRTGRNEQYF,TGCAGCGTCCTACGGACAGGGAGGAACGAGCAGTACTTC,TRBD1,many,TRBJ2-7,TRBV29-1
CASRVSGSSSYNEQFF,TGTGCCAGCAGGGTTAGCGGATCGAGCTCCTACAATGAGCAGTTCTTC,NA,many,TRBJ2-1,TRBV11-2
CASRDTRGYNEQFF,TGTGCCAGTAGGGACACCAGGGGCTACAATGAGCAGTTCTTC,NA,many,TRBJ2-1,TRBV19
CASSLEGQGNSPLHF,TGCGCCAGCAGCTTGGAGGGACAGGGAAATTCACCCCTCCACTTT,TRBD1,medium-sized,TRBJ1-6,TRBV5-1
CAISPGTGTDTQYF,TGTGCCATCAGCCCCGGGACAGGGACAGATACGCAGTATTTT,TRBD1,many,TRBJ2-3,TRBV10-3
CATSEGQGVNQPQHF,TGTGCCACCAGTGAGGGACAGGGAGTCAATCAGCCCCAGCATTTT,TRBD1,many,TRBJ1-5,TRBV24-1
CAISDSGNSAFF,TGTGCCATCAGTGATTCAGGGAATTCAGCTTTCTTT,NA,NA,TRBJ1-1,TRBV10-3
CASSVGQGNYEQYF,TGTGCCAGCAGCGTAGGACAGGGAAACTACGAGCAGTACTTC,TRBD1,many,TRBJ2-7,TRBV9
CASSLQTAYEQYF,TGTGCCAGCAGCCTCCAAACGGCCTACGAGCAGTACTTC,NA,many,TRBJ2-7,TRBV11-2
CASSTLEGQAYEQYF,TGTGCCAGTAGTACCCTGGAGGGACAGGCCTACGAGCAGTACTTC,TRBD1,many,TRBJ2-7,TRBV19
CASSFEFSKNSPLHF,TGTGCCAGCAGTTTTGAGTTCAGTAAGAATTCACCCCTCCACTTT,NA,few,TRBJ1-6,TRBV12-3/TRBV12-4
CSAPPRDRAFDEQYF,TGCAGTGCACCCCCCCGGGACAGGGCCTTCGACGAGCAGTACTTC,TRBD1,many,TRBJ2-7,TRBV20-1
CASSQDLVANVLTF,TGCGCCAGCAGCCAAGATCTAGTGGCCAACGTCCTGACTTTC,NA,many,TRBJ2-6,TRBV4-3
CASSEFTGTGELFF,TGCGCCAGCAGCGAGTTCACAGGGACCGGGGAGCTGTTTTTT,NA,many,TRBJ2-2,TRBV5-1
CASSQWVQGGTEAFF,TGCGCCAGCAGCCAATGGGTACAGGGAGGCACTGAAGCTTTCTTT,NA,many,TRBJ1-1,TRBV4-1
CSAREGGTAFFVEQYF,TGCAGTGCTAGAGAAGGAGGGACGGCCTTTTTTGTCGAGCAGTACTTC,NA,many,TRBJ2-7,TRBV20-1
CASSKGQGSVNEQFF,TGCGCCAGCAGCAAAGGACAGGGTTCCGTCAATGAGCAGTTCTTC,TRBD1,many,TRBJ2-1,TRBV5-1
CASSLPYDNEQFF,TGTGCCAGCAGCCTACCCTACGACAATGAGCAGTTCTTC,NA,NA,TRBJ2-1,TRBV13
CASSQRTSGRAGETQYF,TGTGCCAGCAGCCAGCGGACTAGCGGGAGGGCCGGAGAGACCCAGTACTTC,TRBD2,many,TRBJ2-5,TRBV11-2